This TCR beta chain is from a study of control samples from healthy donors and cancer patients (dated by TCRdb to the early 2020s). CDR1 is given as SGHRS and CDR2 as YFSETQ, both from the germline V gene. From cysteine to phenylalanine, the CDR3 is 12 amino acids long. Here the CDR3 DNA is all that survives: 36 bases in frame from base 1. Deletion took 3 bases off V and 8 bases off J, with a span of 9 bases between the germline ends. Library method: the immunoSEQ multiplex PCR assay. TCRdb stores this immuneACCESS table with in-frame sequences only. Part of the clones is absent; in the studies checked, under half of the shortfall reflects unresolved V genes, and no reason is known for the rest. Present in this sample are 63,000 or so clones, over 75% of which were seen just once. Under 30% of the sample is in the top ten clones. As regards this clone: Its antigen is not yet known. The sample holds no much larger clone one base away, and base qualities are not on file.

Sequenced: blood. This receptor was obtained from a man in his fifties or sixties in good health. The sequence is built from TRBV5-1 and TRBJ2-1; the D gene could be TRBD1 or TRBD2, each one agreeing over 5 bases. The DNA sequence reads TGCGCCAGCAGCTCAGGGAGAGATGAGCAGTTCTTC. Translated, this is CASSSGRDEQFF.